This entry lists 29 T cell receptor beta chains sequenced from one sample in a study of shared clonotypes between healthy human individuals. CD45RO negativity and positive selection for CCR7 defined naive CD8 cells, a population that excluded terminally differentiated effector memory CD45RA+ cells. The data were produced by immunoSEQ multiplex PCR, yet TCRdb's version contains in-frame clones alone and is incomplete. The table records about 1.9 million clones, around 93% of them present only once. Sequenced input: naive CD8+ T cells from PBMCs. These receptors all stem from a man younger than 35 in good health. Some clones in this sample may be carry-over from other donors' samples.

The CDR3 DNA sequence: TGTGCCAGCAGCGTTGGACACCGCACAGATACGCAGTATTTT. As protein: CASSVGHRTDTQYF. J is TRBJ2-3 and V is TRBV9; TRBD1 is a possible D gene (5 bases). The CDR3 runs 14 residues. Trimming took 2 bases from V and 1 from J, leaving 8 bases between them. Germline V gives CDR1 SGDLS, CDR2 YYNGEE.

This clone was observed a single time. The rearrangement uses TRBV29-1 and TRBJ1-2, with TRBD1 matching 8 bases. Germline loops: CDR1 SQVTM, CDR2 ANQGSEA. Unmatched junction bases numbered 5, after V lost 3 bases and J lost 8 bases. The CDR3 is 12 amino acids. DNA for the CDR3: TGCAGCGTTGATTCAGGGGGCTGGGGCTACACCTTC. This gives the protein CSVDSGGWGYTF.

The genes are TRBV19 and TRBJ1-1, with TRBD1 as a possible D gene (6 bases). Germline V gene data show CDR1 as LNHDA and CDR2 as SQIVND (reference sequence). The CDR3 runs 15 residues. V lost 4 bases and J lost 4, with 16 bases in between. CDR3 coding DNA: TGTGCCAGTAGTACTCGGACAGAGAAACCCACTGAAGCTTTCTTT. The encoded protein is CASSTRTEKPTEAFF. Full variable domain (outside the CDR3, taken from reference TRBV19 and TRBJ1-1): DGGITQSPKYLFRKEGQNVTLSCEQNLNHDAMYWYRQDPGQGLRLIYYSQIVNDFQKGDIAEGYSVSREKKESFPLTVTSAQKNPTAFYLCASSTRTEKPTEAFFGQGTRLTVV.

This sequence joins TRBV5-1 and TRBJ1-6; TRBD1 might be the D (6 bases). CDR1 is SGHRS and CDR2 is YFSETQ in the germline V gene. Trimming took 4 bases from V and 5 from J, leaving 16 bases between them. The length of the CDR3 is 16 residues. The CDR3 DNA reads as TGCGCCAGCAGCCTATACAGGACAGCCAATAATTCACCCCTCCACTTT. This sequence encodes CASSLYRTANNSPLHF.

The genes are TRBV28 and TRBJ2-7, with a possible D match to TRBD2 (5 bases). The germline V and J ends were trimmed by 5 bases and 7 bases, with 12 bases remaining between them. The CDR3 is 12 residues long. Germline CDR1 is MDHEN and CDR2 is SYDVKM. The CDR3 reads CASSNDSGEQYF. For the CDR3, the DNA is TGTGCCAGCAGTAACGACTCGGGGGAGCAGTACTTC.

The chain combines TRBV4-2 with TRBJ2-2; D gene uncertain. Looked up from germline, CDR1 is LGHNA and CDR2 is YNFKEQ. The CDR3 has 13 amino acids. Trimming took 0 bases from V and 6 from J, leaving 5 bases between them. The CDR3 is CASSQEAPGELFF. The CDR3 nucleotides read TGTGCCAGCAGCCAAGAAGCCCCCGGGGAGCTGTTTTTT.

The chain employs TRBV14 and TRBJ1-1, with unresolved D. With 0 bases removed from V and 1 base from J, the gap between germline ends came to 3 bases. The CDR3 is 13 residues long. Looked up from germline, CDR1 is SGHDN and CDR2 is FVKESK. CDR3 coding DNA: TGTGCCAGCAGCCAAGAGTGGAACACTGAAGCTTTCTTT. Translation: CASSQEWNTEAFF.

The chain is built from TRBV4-1 and TRBJ1-2, with 8 nucleotides matching TRBD1. J was trimmed by 4 bases and V by 4 bases; bases with no gene match: 8. The CDR3 extends over 15 amino acids. Germline values: CDR1 MGHRA, CDR2 YSYEKL. CDR3 amino acids: CASSPSGQGGYGYTF. DNA of the CDR3: TGCGCCAGCAGCCCATCCGGACAGGGCGGCTATGGCTACACCTTC.

The V and J genes are TRBV2 and TRBJ2-3; 11 bases fit TRBD2. J lost 3 bases, V lost 6 bases, and 5 bases had no gene match. The CDR3 loop spans 15 amino acids. In germline, CDR1 is SNHLY, CDR2 FYNNEI. The CDR3 DNA is TGTGCCAGCAGAGCTACTAGCGGGAGAACAGATACGCAGTATTTT. Residues: CASRATSGRTDTQYF.

This clone was seen a single time. V gene TRBV25-1 combines with J gene TRBJ2-7; 7 nucleotides match TRBD1. Looked up from germline, CDR1 is MGHDK and CDR2 is SYGVNS. Trimming took 8 bases from V and 3 from J; bases not matched to a gene: 7. The CDR3 contains 13 residues. CDR3 amino acids: CASGWTGGYEQYF. CDR3 coding DNA: TGTGCCAGCGGATGGACAGGAGGCTACGAGCAGTACTTC.

The sample holds a few counts of this clone. The rearrangement links TRBV28 to TRBJ1-1; 7 nucleotides agree with TRBD1. The CDR3 is 16 residues long. CDR1 MDHEN and CDR2 SYDVKM come from the germline V gene. V shed 5 bases, J shed 0 bases, and the junction held 9 bases outside the gene matches. In DNA, the CDR3 is TGTGCCAGCAGTCCGCGACAGGGCTCGATGAACACTGAAGCTTTCTTT. It is translated as CASSPRQGSMNTEAFF.

This clone was observed a few times. The V gene is TRBV6-6, the J gene TRBJ1-5, with D tentatively TRBD1 (6 bases). Germline CDR1 is MNHNY and CDR2 is SVGAGI (reference sequence). This CDR3 is built from 13 residues. V lost 5 bases to trimming and J lost 5 bases, with 10 bases between them. This chain's CDR3 is CASSTGLDQPQHF. CDR3 sequence (DNA): TGTGCCAGCAGTACAGGGTTGGATCAGCCCCAGCATTTT.

A word on this clone: This specimen includes other DNA sequences encoding the same CDR3. V usage is TRBV4-2 and J usage is TRBJ2-7, with TRBD2 identical over 10 bases. J was trimmed by 2 bases and V by 2 bases; bases with no gene match: 9. The CDR3 runs to 17 residues. Germline assignment: CDR1 LGHNA and CDR2 YNFKEQ. The CDR3 loop is CASSQIPGTSEPYEQYF. The CDR3 bases are TGTGCCAGCAGCCAAATCCCCGGGACTAGCGAGCCCTACGAGCAGTACTTC.

The chain links TRBV30 to TRBJ2-1; TRBD1 is a possible D gene (5 bases). V dropped 2 bases and J dropped 10 bases, with 9 bases sitting between them. CDR1 is GTSNPN and CDR2 is SVGIG in the germline V gene (reference sequence). The CDR3 totals 11 residues. CDR3 DNA: TGTGCCTGGAGTATCCAGGGAGAGCAGTTCTTC. It yields the protein CAWSIQGEQFF.

The chain joins TRBV9 to TRBJ2-3; the D gene is possibly TRBD1 (6 bases). The germline V gene encodes CDR1 SGDLS and CDR2 YYNGEE. V was clipped by 4 bases and J by 0 bases, with 12 bases between them. This CDR3 is 15 amino acids long. CDR3 sequence (DNA): TGTGCCAGCAGCCAGAGGACAGCTAGCACAGATACGCAGTATTTT. Translating it yields CASSQRTASTDTQYF.

The rearrangement joins TRBV27 to TRBJ1-5; 8 bases fit TRBD1. Germline CDR1 MNHEY, CDR2 SMNVEV (reference sequence). V gave up 5 bases and J gave up 6 bases; unmatched junction bases: 15. This CDR3 is 17 amino acids long. The CDR3 loop is CASSRYQGAQGTQPQHF. The CDR3 nucleotides are TGTGCCAGCAGTCGATACCAGGGGGCGCAAGGGACTCAGCCCCAGCATTTT.

The CDR3 coding sequence is TGTGCCAGCAGCCCAAAGGGGGCTAGAACTGAAGCTTTCTTT. Its translation: CASSPKGARTEAFF. The chain couples TRBV7-9 to TRBJ1-1, with 7 bases aligning to TRBD1. CDR1 SEHNR and CDR2 FQNEAQ come from the germline V gene (reference sequence). The CDR3 has 14 residues. The V and J ends lost 5 bases and 5 bases, in that order; junction bases with no gene match: 8. Based on the CDR3 plus reference TRBV7-9 and TRBJ1-1, the full variable domain is DTGVSQNPRHKITKRGQNVTFRCDPISEHNRLYWYRQTLGQGPEFLTYFQNEAQLEKSRLLSDRFSAERPKGSFSTLEIQRTEQGDSAMYLCASSPKGARTEAFFGQGTRLTVV.

The rearrangement uses TRBV6-5 and TRBJ2-5; 7 bases agree with TRBD1. Germline V CDR1 and CDR2: MNHEY, SVGAGI. J was trimmed by 5 bases and V by 2 bases; bases with no gene match: 5. CDR3 length: 14 amino acids. The DNA of the CDR3 is TGTGCCAGCAGTTACGGAGGACAGGTGGAGACCCAGTACTTC. It yields the protein CASSYGGQVETQYF.

This clone occurred once. The chain joins TRBV27 to TRBJ2-7, with D tentatively TRBD1 (6 bases). This CDR3 region has 14 residues. Germline CDR1 reads MNHEY; CDR2 reads SMNVEV (reference sequence). V lost 11 bases and J 5 bases, leaving 22 bases between the germline ends. CDR3 nucleotides: TGTGCCTCTAAAATTTTAAGCTCAGGGGACGAGCAGTACTTC. It encodes CASKILSSGDEQYF.

The chain is built from TRBV28 and TRBJ2-1; 7 bases fit TRBD1. Germline assignment: CDR1 MDHEN and CDR2 SYDVKM. The CDR3 runs 17 residues. The trim removed 2 bases at V and 0 bases at J, leaving 7 bases unmatched. The CDR3 sequence: CASSLNTGVHSYNEQFF. Here the CDR3 DNA reads TGTGCCAGCAGTTTAAATACAGGGGTCCACTCCTACAATGAGCAGTTCTTC.

This chain uses TRBV9 with TRBJ2-1; tentatively, D is TRBD2 (6 bases). Trimming removed 4 bases at V and 4 bases at J, with 15 bases between. In germline, CDR1 is SGDLS, CDR2 YYNGEE. This CDR3 contains 15 residues. This CDR3 reads CASSPGTLKYNEQFF. DNA for the CDR3: TGTGCCAGCAGCCCCGGGACTCTCAAGTACAATGAGCAGTTCTTC.

This clone was observed once. The chain carries TRBV30 and TRBJ1-1; no definite D call. The CDR3 spans 11 residues. CDR1 and CDR2 from the germline V gene are GTSNPN and SVGIG (reference sequence). The CDR3 region is CTLEWDTEAFF. In nucleotides, the CDR3 is TGTACCTTGGAGTGGGACACTGAAGCTTTCTTT.

This sequence joins TRBV29-1 and TRBJ2-6, with D unclear. Germline CDR1 and CDR2: SQVTM and ANQGSEA. V shed 7 bases and J shed 0 bases, with 13 bases lying between them. This CDR3 has 15 amino acids. CDR3 in amino acids: CSARTESSGANVLTF. CDR3 sequence (DNA): TGCAGCGCTCGGACGGAGAGCTCTGGGGCCAACGTCCTGACTTTC.

About this clone: This CDR3 is also generated by other DNA sequences in the sample. The rearrangement joins TRBV27 to TRBJ2-7; D unresolved. Germline-derived CDR1 and CDR2 are MNHEY and SMNVEV (reference sequence). V lost 2 bases, J lost 3 bases, and 8 bases lay in between. The CDR3 spans 13 residues. CDR3 DNA: TGTGCCAGCAGTTTAGGCGGCGGCTACGAGCAGTACTTC. Translation gives CASSLGGGYEQYF.

The chain links TRBV4-2 to TRBJ2-5, with 10 bases lining up with TRBD1. CDR1 is LGHNA, CDR2 YNFKEQ, per germline. This CDR3 spans 17 amino acids. V lost 2 bases to trimming and J lost 2 bases; unmatched junction nucleotides: 8. CDR3 coding DNA: TGTGCCAGCAGCCAAAACCCCGGGACAGGGGAACAAGAGACCCAGTACTTC. Amino acid sequence: CASSQNPGTGEQETQYF.

The V and J genes are TRBV13 and TRBJ2-7; 11 bases line up with TRBD2. The CDR3 covers 16 residues. The V gene's germline CDR1 is PRHDT and CDR2 FYEKMQ (reference sequence). The V gene end was trimmed by 5 bases and the J gene end by 3 bases; junction bases not matched to a gene: 9. The CDR3 reads CASSTRLAGTYYEQYF. The CDR3 DNA is TGTGCCAGCAGCACCCGACTAGCGGGGACGTACTACGAGCAGTACTTC.

Concerning this clone: This specimen includes other DNA sequences encoding the same CDR3. The chain is built from TRBV27 and TRBJ2-1, with 13 bases matching TRBD2. Per the germline V gene, CDR1 is MNHEY and CDR2 is SMNVEV (reference sequence). The CDR3 spans 16 residues. V gave up 4 bases and J gave up 3 bases; unmatched junction bases: 3. This CDR3 reads CASSSRTSGSYNEQFF. In DNA form, the CDR3 reads TGTGCCAGCAGTTCCCGGACTAGCGGGAGCTACAATGAGCAGTTCTTC.

The chain has TRBV13 and TRBJ2-7; D not certain. Trimming stripped 3 bases from V and 1 base from J, with 4 bases between. This CDR3 is built from 12 residues. Germline lookup yields CDR1 PRHDT and CDR2 FYEKMQ (reference sequence). CDR3 DNA: TGTGCCAGCAGCTTTCTATCCTACGAGCAGTACTTC. Its protein product is CASSFLSYEQYF.

CDR3 DNA: TGCGCCAGCAGTGCGACAGGGGGCACTGAAGCTTTCTTT. Translation gives CASSATGGTEAFF. The V gene is TRBV10-2, the J gene TRBJ1-1; 9 bases fit TRBD1. CDR1 WSHSY and CDR2 SAAADI come from the germline V gene. The CDR3 covers 13 residues. V lost 4 bases and J lost 4; bases outside the gene matches: 1.